The subject of this entry is one T cell receptor beta chain. No antigen is known for it. Trimming cost V 2 bases and J 6 bases, with 8 bases left between them. The germline V gene has CDR1 MDHEN and CDR2 SYDVKM. The CDR3 is 13 amino acids. This sample was included in a study of shared clonotypes between healthy human individuals. Study findings and constraints: Of the naive CD4 clonotypes, 4% to 5% were shared across four donors. Among non-shared clonotypes, generation probabilities were lower than among those shared by all four donors. Naive subsets, compared against memory subsets, generally had larger estimated richness values.

Clones were read by immunoSEQ multiplex PCR, and TCRdb kept only the in-frame ones, dropping some. Here the sample spans fewer than 1.4 million clones, 70% to 80% being singletons. The receptor was isolated from a man in his late teens or twenties in good health. Some clones in this sample may be carry-over from other donors' samples. Sequences were obtained from memory CD4+ T cells from PBMCs. Documented subset: CD45RA-negative fraction. The V call is TRBV28, the J call TRBJ2-4; the D gene is possibly TRBD2 (6 bases). Here the CDR3 reads CASSLHGRNIQYF. CDR3 bases: TGTGCCAGCAGTTTACACGGGAGAAACATTCAGTACTTC.